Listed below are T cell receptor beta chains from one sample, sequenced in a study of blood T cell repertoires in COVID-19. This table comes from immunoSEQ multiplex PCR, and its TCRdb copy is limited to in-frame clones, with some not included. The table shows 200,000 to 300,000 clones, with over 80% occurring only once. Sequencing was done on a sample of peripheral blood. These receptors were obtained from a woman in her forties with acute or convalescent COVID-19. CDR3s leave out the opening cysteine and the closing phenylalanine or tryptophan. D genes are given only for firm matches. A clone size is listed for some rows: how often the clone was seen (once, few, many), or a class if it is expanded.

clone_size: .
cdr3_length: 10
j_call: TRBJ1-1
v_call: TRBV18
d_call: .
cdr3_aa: ASSPEAGEAF

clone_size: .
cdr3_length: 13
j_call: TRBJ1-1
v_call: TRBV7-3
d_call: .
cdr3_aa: ASSLNPGGGYEAF

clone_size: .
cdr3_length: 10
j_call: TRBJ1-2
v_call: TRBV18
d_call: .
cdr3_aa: ASSPTGEGYT

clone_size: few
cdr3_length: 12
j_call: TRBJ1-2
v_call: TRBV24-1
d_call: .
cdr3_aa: ATSVTRGGRGYT

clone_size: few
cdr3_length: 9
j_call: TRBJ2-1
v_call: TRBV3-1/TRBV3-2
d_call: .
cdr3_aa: ASSPDREQF

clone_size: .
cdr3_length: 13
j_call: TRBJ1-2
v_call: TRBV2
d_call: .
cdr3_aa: ASSERVPVNYGYT

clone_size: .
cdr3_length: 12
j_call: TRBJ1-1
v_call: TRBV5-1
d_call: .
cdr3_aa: ASSPNPQNTEAF

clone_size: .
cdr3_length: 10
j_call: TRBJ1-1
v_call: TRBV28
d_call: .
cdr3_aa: ASTVMGRGAF

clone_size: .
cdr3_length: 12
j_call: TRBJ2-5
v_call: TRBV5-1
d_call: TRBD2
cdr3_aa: ASSLEIAGASQY

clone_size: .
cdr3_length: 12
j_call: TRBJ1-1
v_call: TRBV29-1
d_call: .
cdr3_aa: SVEGGGLRAEAF

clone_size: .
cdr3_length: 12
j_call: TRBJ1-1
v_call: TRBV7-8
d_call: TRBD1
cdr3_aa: ASSQTIQGAEAF

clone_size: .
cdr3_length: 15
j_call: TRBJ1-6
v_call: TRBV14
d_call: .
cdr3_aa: ASSQDLDRSYNSPLH

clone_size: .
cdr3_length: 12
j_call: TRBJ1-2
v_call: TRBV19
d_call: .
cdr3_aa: ARGREQGNYGYT

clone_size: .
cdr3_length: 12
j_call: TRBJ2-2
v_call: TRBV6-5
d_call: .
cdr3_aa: ASSGTPGHGELF

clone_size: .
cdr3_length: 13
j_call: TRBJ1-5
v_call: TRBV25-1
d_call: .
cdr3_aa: ASSGGVSLAEPQH

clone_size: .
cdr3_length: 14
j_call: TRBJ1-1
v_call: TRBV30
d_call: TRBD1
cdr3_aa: AWRGSSGTGVLSAF

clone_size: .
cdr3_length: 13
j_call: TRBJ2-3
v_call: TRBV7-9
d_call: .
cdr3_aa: ASSPEVLGRDTQY

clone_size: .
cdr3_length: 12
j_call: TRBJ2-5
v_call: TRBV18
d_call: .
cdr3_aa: ASSQGGGRETQY

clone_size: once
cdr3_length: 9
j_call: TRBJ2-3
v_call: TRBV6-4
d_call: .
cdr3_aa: ASSNGDTQY

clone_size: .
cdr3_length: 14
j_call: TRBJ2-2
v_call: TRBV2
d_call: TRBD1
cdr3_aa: ASLKGALSNTGELF

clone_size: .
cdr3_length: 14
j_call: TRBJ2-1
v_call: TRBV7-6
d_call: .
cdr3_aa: ASSLASLLPFDEQF

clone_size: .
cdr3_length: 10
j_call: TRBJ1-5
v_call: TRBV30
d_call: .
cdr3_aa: AWSVRRQPQH

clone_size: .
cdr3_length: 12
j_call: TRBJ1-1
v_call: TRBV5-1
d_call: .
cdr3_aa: ASSFRGSDTEAF